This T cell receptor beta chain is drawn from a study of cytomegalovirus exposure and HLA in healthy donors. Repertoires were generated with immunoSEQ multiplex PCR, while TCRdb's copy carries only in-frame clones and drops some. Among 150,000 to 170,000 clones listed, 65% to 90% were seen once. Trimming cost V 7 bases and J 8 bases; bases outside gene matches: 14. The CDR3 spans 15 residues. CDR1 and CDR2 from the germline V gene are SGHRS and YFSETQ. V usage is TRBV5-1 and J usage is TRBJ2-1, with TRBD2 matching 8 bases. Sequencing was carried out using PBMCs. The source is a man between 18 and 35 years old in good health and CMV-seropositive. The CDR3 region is CASREAGLGVDEQFF. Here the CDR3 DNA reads TGCGCCAGCCGAGAAGCGGGACTAGGGGTTGATGAGCAGTTCTTC.